The next 9 T cell receptor beta chains were all read from a single sample in a study of shared clonotypes between healthy human individuals. Using immunoSEQ multiplex PCR, the repertoire was profiled, and TCRdb retains in-frame clones only, with some absent. Among 2 million to 2.5 million clones listed, just over 90% were seen once. Material for sequencing was naive CD4+ T cells from PBMCs. Documented subset: CD45RA+ positively selected. The source is a young man in good health. Some clones in this sample may be carry-over from other donors' samples.

This chain connects TRBV5-6 to TRBJ2-3, with D perhaps matching TRBD1 or TRBD2 (6 bases each). The CDR3 is 16 residues long. Germline CDR1 SGHDT, CDR2 YYEEEE. V shed 3 bases and J shed 5 bases, with 19 bases lying between them. CDR3 coding DNA: TGTGCCAGCAGCTCGATGGGGGACACAGCGGGAGATACGCAGTATTTT. This sequence encodes CASSSMGDTAGDTQYF.

The rearrangement joins TRBV12-5 to TRBJ2-7, with 7 bases that match TRBD1. The ends lost 1 base at V and 2 bases at J; junction bases unmatched: 2. This CDR3 spans 14 amino acids. Germline V gene sequence: CDR1 LGHNT, CDR2 FRNRAP. The CDR3 DNA reads as TGTGCTAGTGGTTTGGGACAGGGAACCTACGAGCAGTACTTC. It is translated as CASGLGQGTYEQYF. Complete variable domain (other parts from reference TRBV12-5 and TRBJ2-7): DARVTQTPRHKVTEMGQEVTMRCQPILGHNTVFWYRQTMMQGLELLAYFRNRAPLDDSGMPKDRFSAEMPDATLATLKIQPSEPRDSAVYFCASGLGQGTYEQYFGPGTRLTVT.

This rearrangement joins TRBV28 to TRBJ2-1; weak D call: TRBD2 (6 bases). The CDR3 length is 14 residues. The V end was cut by 7 bases, the J end by 5 bases, with 15 bases between. Germline CDR1 reads MDHEN; CDR2 reads SYDVKM. This CDR3 is CASMVASANNEQFF. CDR3 bases: TGTGCCAGCATGGTGGCTAGCGCTAACAATGAGCAGTTCTTC.

With regard to this clone: At one end the junction does not follow the germline gene, possibly because of a read error. At the DNA level, this CDR3 is encoded by other sequences in the same sample as well. This rearrangement joins TRBV25-1 to TRBJ2-2; possible D gene TRBD1, 6 bases. There are 13 residues in the CDR3. Germline CDR1 MGHDK, CDR2 SYGVNS. The CDR3 DNA sequence: TGCGCCAGCACGGGACAAATCACCGGGGAGCTGTTTTTT. Amino acid sequence: CASTGQITGELFF.

The chain employs TRBV18 and TRBJ2-5, with D perhaps assigned TRBD1 or TRBD2 (7 bases each). Germline V gene data show CDR1 as KGHSH and CDR2 as LQKENI. V lost 3 bases and J lost 5, with 16 bases in between. The CDR3 has 15 residues. The CDR3 coding sequence is TGTGCCAGCTCACCGGGGACAGCCGGGGGGGAGACCCAGTACTTC. Residues: CASSPGTAGGETQYF.

V gene TRBV28 combines with J gene TRBJ2-4; D gene unclear. The CDR3 loop spans 15 amino acids. Germline V gene data show CDR1 as MDHEN and CDR2 as SYDVKM. V was shortened by 5 bases and J by 6 bases, with 17 bases between the two germline ends. The CDR3 bases are TGTGCCAGCAGTAGATGGGTAGCTGGGATAAACATTCAGTACTTC. Translation: CASSRWVAGINIQYF.

V usage is TRBV5-4 and J usage is TRBJ2-2; D call uncertain. The germline gives CDR1 SGHNT, CDR2 YYREEE (reference sequence). The V end was cut by 5 bases, the J end by 5 bases, with 13 bases between. There are 14 residues in the CDR3. The CDR3 sequence is CASSQKLVTGELFF. The CDR3 nucleotides read TGTGCCAGCAGTCAAAAACTGGTAACCGGGGAGCTGTTTTTT.

The chain has TRBV5-5 and TRBJ1-1, with 8 positions matching TRBD1. J was trimmed by 4 bases and V by 0 bases; bases with no gene match: 8. Germline V gene sequence: CDR1 SGHKS, CDR2 YYEKEE (reference sequence). The CDR3 runs 16 residues. CDR3 in amino acids: CASSLVGRTGSTEAFF. The CDR3 nucleotides are TGTGCCAGCAGCTTGGTTGGAAGGACAGGGAGCACTGAAGCTTTCTTT.

This clone turned up a few times. CDR3: CASAVLAGGSEQYF. CDR3 sequence (DNA): TGTGCCAGCGCCGTACTAGCGGGAGGTAGCGAGCAGTACTTC. The chain employs TRBV28 and TRBJ2-7; 12 nucleotides agree with TRBD2. The CDR3 extends over 14 amino acids. The germline V gene encodes CDR1 MDHEN and CDR2 SYDVKM. V trimming: 8 bases; J trimming: 6 bases; junction bases outside the gene matches: 8.